The T cell receptor (beta chain) under discussion was sequenced for a study of blood T cell repertoires in COVID-19. Patients of the Seattle cohort, enrolled during active infection, were followed longitudinally. The CDR3 runs 14 residues. The V gene end was trimmed by 5 bases and the J gene end by 3 bases; junction bases not matched to a gene: 4. CDR1 SGHRS and CDR2 YFSETQ come from the germline V gene. The authors' processing: Nucleated cell number was recorded as an estimate derived from reference gene primer amplification. The method was immunoSEQ multiplex PCR; TCRdb's version includes in-frame clones alone and lacks a portion of them. V and J calls and clone size are as listed in that table; D and trimming were resolved from the DNA. The data contain some 310,000 clones, 85% to 90% of them singletons.

The clonotype originates from a woman in her twenties or thirties with COVID-19, enrolled during active disease. The sequencing sample was made of peripheral blood. The chain couples TRBV5-1 to TRBJ1-4, with TRBD1 matching 7 bases. The CDR3 loop is CASRVGTANEKLFF. Written as DNA, the CDR3 is TGCGCCAGCAGGGTGGGGACAGCTAATGAAAAACTGTTTTTT.